This TCR beta chain was captured by sequencing in a study of OX40 agonist ivuxolimab in advanced cancers. Study-wide points: Dosing at 0.1 to 3.0 mg/kg was accompanied by clonal expansion of CD4+ and CD8+ blood T cells by week 6.

Note on this clone: Its specificity is not known.

The V end lost 6 bases, the J end lost 5 bases, and 9 bases lay between the germline ends. Germline-derived CDR1 and CDR2 are MDHEN and SYDVKM. The CDR3 extends over 12 amino acids. Method: immunoSEQ multiplex PCR; TCRdb's copy keeps in-frame clones and lacks some. The sample has 45,000 to 55,000 clones, 85% seen once; the top ten hold about 10%. The receptor was isolated from an adult with an advanced solid tumor such as melanoma, head and neck, liver or kidney cancer. The material sequenced was CD4+ or CD8+ T cells sorted from blood, taken in a trial of the OX40 agonist ivuxolimab. The rearrangement uses TRBV28 and TRBJ2-3; D gene uncertain. In nucleotides, the CDR3 is TGTGCCAGCAGCCGGCCTGGAGATACGCAGTATTTT. Protein product: CASSRPGDTQYF. The full variable domain, in which reference TRBV28 and TRBJ2-3 provide the parts outside the CDR3, is DVKVTQSSRYLVKRTGEKVFLECVQDMDHENMFWYRQDPGLGLRLIYFSYDVKMKEKGDIPEGYSVSREKKERFSLILESASTNQTSMYLCASSRPGDTQYFGPGTRLTVL.